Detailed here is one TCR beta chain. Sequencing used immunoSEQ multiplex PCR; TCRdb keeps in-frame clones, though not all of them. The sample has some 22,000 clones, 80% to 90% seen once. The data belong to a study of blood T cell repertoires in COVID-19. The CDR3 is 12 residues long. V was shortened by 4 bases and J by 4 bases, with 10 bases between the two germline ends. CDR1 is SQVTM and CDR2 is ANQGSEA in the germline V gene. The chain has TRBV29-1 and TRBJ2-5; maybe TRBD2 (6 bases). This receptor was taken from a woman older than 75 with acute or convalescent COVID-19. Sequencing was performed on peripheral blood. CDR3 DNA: TGCAGCGTTGGTGGAGGGTCAGAGACCCAGTACTTC. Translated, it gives CSVGGGSETQYF.